This TCR beta chain was identified during a study of blood T cell repertoires in COVID-19. Study-wide context: Samples of COVID-19 (acute and convalescent) were obtained from the United States, Italy and Spain. In each case, the material was cDNA or gDNA derived from T cells, B-cell-depleted T cells, or PBMCs.

Method: immunoSEQ multiplex PCR; TCRdb's copy keeps in-frame clones and lacks some. Of about 50,000 clones listed, 84% are singletons. This clone was observed a handful of times. The CDR3 has 17 residues. V shed 2 bases and J 3 bases; nucleotides not matched to a gene: 8. Germline assignment: CDR1 KGHDR and CDR2 SFDVKD. The chain uses TRBV24-1 and TRBJ2-2, with 7 bases fitting TRBD1. This clonotype was obtained from a man between 60 and 70 years old with acute or convalescent COVID-19. Sequenced sample: peripheral blood. The CDR3 nucleotides read TGTGCCACCAGTGATTACCGGACAGGACCCCACACCGGGGAGCTGTTTTTT. Residues: CATSDYRTGPHTGELFF.